This T cell receptor beta chain was documented in a study of lymphopenia after photon versus proton radiotherapy. The CDR3 covers 16 residues. CDR1 and CDR2 (germline): SGHNT, YYREEE (reference sequence). V shed 4 bases and J shed 0 bases, with 14 bases lying between them. Findings of the study overall: In patients who died, overall survival fell as post-nadir TCR diversity dropped more.

On this clone: The antigen is undetermined.

The protocol was immunoSEQ multiplex PCR, while the TCRdb copy is restricted to in-frame clones and leaves out a portion. The table lists approximately 35,000 clones, almost 90% of them singletons. The sequencing used peripheral blood, collected from a patient treated with photon-based radiotherapy. The chain carries TRBV5-4 and TRBJ2-1; TRBD2 is a possible D gene (6 bases). The sequence was obtained from a woman in her forties or fifties with pancreatic cancer. For the CDR3, the DNA is TGTGCCAGCAGCATCAGCGGAGGGAGCTCCTACAATGAGCAGTTCTTC. Translated, it gives CASSISGGSSYNEQFF.